A single sample gave rise to the 26 T cell receptor beta chains below, sequenced in a study of blood T cell repertoires in COVID-19 (dated by TCRdb to about 2020). Libraries were made using the immunoSEQ multiplex PCR assay. The table was pulled from immuneACCESS by TCRdb, which kept in-frame rearrangements only. Such tables lose some clones; where checked, under half of the loss comes from unresolved V genes, and the rest has no known cause. The sample yields about 250,000 clones; about 82% were counted once. Approximately 6% of the sample is in the top ten clones. The sequenced material came from peripheral blood. The receptors come from a woman over 75 with COVID-19, enrolled during active disease.

The V and J genes are TRBV5-1 and TRBJ1-3; 7 bases fit TRBD1. This CDR3 is 15 amino acids long. Germline V gives CDR1 SGHRS, CDR2 YFSETQ. Trimming at V came to 0 bases and at J to 4 bases, leaving 4 bases not matched to a gene. The CDR3 coding sequence is TGCGCCAGCAGCTTGGGGCAGGGGGACGGAAACACCATATATTTT. Protein product: CASSLGQGDGNTIYF.

The chain employs TRBV7-8 and TRBJ1-1, with D perhaps TRBD1 (5 bases). The V end lost 2 bases, the J end lost 5 bases, and 9 bases lay between the germline ends. In germline, CDR1 is SGHVS, CDR2 FQNEAQ. This CDR3 contains 13 residues. This CDR3 reads CASSLTQGTEAFF. For the CDR3, the DNA is TGTGCCAGCAGCTTAACCCAGGGAACTGAAGCTTTCTTT.

The rearrangement uses TRBV3-1 (or the pseudogene TRBV3-2) and TRBJ2-2; no firm D call. Germline assignment: CDR1 LGHDT and CDR2 YNNKEL (reference sequence). The CDR3 is 12 residues long. V gave up 1 base and J gave up 5 bases, with 2 bases separating them. The CDR3 bases are TGTGCCAGCAGCCAAGCTACCGGGGAGCTGTTTTTT. This gives the protein CASSQATGELFF.

This clone appeared a few times. This chain links TRBV19 with TRBJ1-5; 8 bases map to TRBD1. The V and J ends lost 5 bases and 3 bases, in that order; junction bases with no gene match: 3. This CDR3 has 14 residues. Germline loops: CDR1 LNHDA, CDR2 SQIVND (reference sequence). This CDR3 is CASSVDRVNQPQHF. The DNA of the CDR3 is TGTGCCAGTAGTGTGGACAGGGTCAATCAGCCCCAGCATTTT.

The chain links TRBV3-1 (or the pseudogene TRBV3-2) to TRBJ2-2; TRBD2 matches 11 bases. This CDR3 comprises 13 residues. The germline V gene encodes CDR1 LGHDT and CDR2 YNNKEL (reference sequence). The V and J ends lost 7 bases and 8 bases, in that order; junction bases with no gene match: 3. The CDR3, as DNA: TGTGCCAGCATGCGACTAGCGGGAGGGGAGCTGTTTTTT. This translates into CASMRLAGGELFF.

The chain uses TRBV11-2 and TRBJ2-1; TRBD2 matches 8 bases. The germline CDR1 and CDR2 sequences are SGHAT and FQNNGV. The CDR3 spans 15 residues. V shed 5 bases, J shed 2 bases, and the junction held 5 bases outside the gene matches. The CDR3 DNA follows: TGTGCCAGCAGCGCCTCGCGGGGGGCCTACAATGAGCAGTTCTTC. It translates to CASSASRGAYNEQFF.

This clone was seen a single time. The chain joins TRBV27 to TRBJ2-2; TRBD1 might be the D (6 bases). Trimming removed 5 bases from V and 0 bases from J, with 7 bases in between. The V gene's germline CDR1 is MNHEY and CDR2 SMNVEV (reference sequence). CDR3 length: 14 amino acids. The CDR3 reads CASSTGTNTGELFF. In DNA form, the CDR3 reads TGTGCCAGCAGTACAGGGACGAACACCGGGGAGCTGTTTTTT.

In its sample, this clone was seen once. The genes are TRBV12-3 or TRBV12-4 and TRBJ1-2, with D perhaps matching TRBD1 (5 bases). The CDR3 is 13 residues long. Trimming removed 5 bases at V and 2 bases at J, with 9 bases between. CDR3 region: CASSRGENYGYTF. Here the CDR3 DNA reads TGTGCCAGCAGTCGGGGGGAAAACTATGGCTACACCTTC.

V and J are TRBV2 and TRBJ1-2, with 7 bases that match TRBD1. Germline assignment: CDR1 SNHLY and CDR2 FYNNEI. This CDR3 is built from 14 residues. The V and J ends lost 6 bases and 8 bases, in that order; junction bases with no gene match: 12. The CDR3 region is CASRATGSYQGYTF. The CDR3 nucleotides are TGTGCCAGCAGGGCGACAGGGTCTTATCAGGGCTACACCTTC.

The chain is built from TRBV27 and TRBJ2-3, with 7 bases fitting TRBD1. The CDR3 contains 15 residues. The germline gives CDR1 MNHEY, CDR2 SMNVEV (reference sequence). Germline trimming cut 7 bases from V and 3 bases from J; bases unmatched to any gene: 10. This CDR3 is CASIFRGRGTDTQYF. CDR3 sequence (DNA): TGTGCCAGCATCTTCAGGGGCAGGGGGACAGATACGCAGTATTTT.

V gene TRBV5-1 combines with J gene TRBJ2-7; 10 bases fit TRBD2. Germline V lookup: CDR1 SGHRS, CDR2 YFSETQ. This CDR3 spans 16 amino acids. Germline trimming cut 2 bases from V and 2 bases from J; bases unmatched to any gene: 7. CDR3 sequence: CASSFKTLAGAYEQYF. The CDR3 region has the DNA TGCGCCAGCAGCTTCAAGACGCTAGCGGGGGCCTACGAGCAGTACTTC.

The chain links TRBV28 to TRBJ1-2; D is ambiguous. Germline CDR1 and CDR2: MDHEN and SYDVKM. This CDR3 is built from 14 residues. Trimming shortened V by 5 bases and J by 11 bases, and 21 bases separated the two germline ends. CDR3 bases: TGTGCCAGCAGTCTCCCTAGAGGGATAAGAGTGTACACCTTC. This sequence encodes CASSLPRGIRVYTF.

This clone came up a few times. The gene calls are TRBV5-6 and TRBJ1-1; D is ambiguous. The germline V and J ends were trimmed by 7 bases and 2 bases, with 15 bases remaining between them. Germline CDR1 and CDR2: SGHDT and YYEEEE. The CDR3 is made up of 14 amino acids. In DNA form, the CDR3 reads TGTGCCAGCCTCAACTGGGGAGGAAACACTGAAGCTTTCTTT. Translating gives CASLNWGGNTEAFF.

In this sample, this clone turned up once. The gene calls are TRBV5-6 and TRBJ2-6; no definite D call. V lost 1 base to trimming and J lost 3 bases, with 11 bases between them. The germline CDR1 and CDR2 sequences are SGHDT and YYEEEE. The CDR3 length is 16 residues. CDR3: CASSLNPPGGANVLTF. The CDR3 DNA reads as TGTGCCAGCAGCTTGAACCCGCCGGGTGGGGCCAACGTCCTGACTTTC.

J is TRBJ1-3 and V is TRBV3-1 (or the pseudogene TRBV3-2); 9 bases agree with TRBD1. The junction had 6 bases not matched to a gene; V was cut back by 0 bases and J by 3 bases. The V gene's germline CDR1 is LGHDT and CDR2 YNNKEL (reference sequence). CDR3 size: 17 residues. In DNA, the CDR3 is TGTGCCAGCAGCCAAGATCCACAGGGGGCAAGTGGAAACACCATATATTTT. It is translated as CASSQDPQGASGNTIYF.

V is TRBV24-1 and J is TRBJ2-1; TRBD2 aligns across 8 bases. The CDR3 has 15 residues. V lost 6 bases, J lost 2 bases, and 5 bases stayed unmatched. Germline CDR1 is KGHDR and CDR2 is SFDVKD. The CDR3 protein is CATSSPRGAYNEQFF. The CDR3 DNA reads TGTGCCACCAGTTCCCCGCGGGGGGCCTACAATGAGCAGTTCTTC.

This clone was counted a single time. The chain uses TRBV28 and TRBJ2-2; weak D call: TRBD2 (5 bases). This CDR3 region has 12 residues. Germline V gives CDR1 MDHEN, CDR2 SYDVKM. V lost 6 bases, J lost 6 bases, and 8 bases lay in between. CDR3 DNA: TGTGCCAGCAGGGAGGACCCCGGGGAGCTGTTTTTT. This gives the protein CASREDPGELFF.

This clone appeared a single time. The gene calls are TRBV3-1 (or the pseudogene TRBV3-2) and TRBJ1-1; D is ambiguous. Germline CDR1 LGHDT, CDR2 YNNKEL (reference sequence). The CDR3 has 14 amino acids. Trimming took 0 bases from V and 7 from J, leaving 12 bases between them. The CDR3 region has the DNA TGTGCCAGCAGCCAAGATCTAGCGCAGGTTGAAGCTTTCTTT. Residues: CASSQDLAQVEAFF.

The chain employs TRBV19 and TRBJ2-5; the match to TRBD1 covers 7 bases. The trim removed 4 bases at V and 4 bases at J, leaving 9 bases unmatched. Germline V CDR1 and CDR2: LNHDA, SQIVND (reference sequence). The length of the CDR3 is 15 residues. This CDR3 reads CASSTRQGSTETQYF. The CDR3 region has the DNA TGTGCCAGTAGTACCCGACAGGGTAGTACAGAGACCCAGTACTTC.

This chain uses TRBV28 with TRBJ1-3; TRBD1 aligns across 7 bases. The V gene end was trimmed by 6 bases and the J gene end by 2 bases; junction bases not matched to a gene: 7. Germline V gene data show CDR1 as MDHEN and CDR2 as SYDVKM. CDR3 size: 15 residues. As DNA, the CDR3 is TGTGCCAGCAGCTCCCCCCAGGGGGCTGGAAACACCATATATTTT. Translating gives CASSSPQGAGNTIYF.

This clone appeared once. The chain couples TRBV10-3 to TRBJ1-1; possibly TRBD1 for D (6 bases). V lost 10 bases to trimming and J lost 1 base, with 19 bases between them. From germline, CDR1 is ENHRY and CDR2 SYGVKD. This CDR3 has 15 amino acids. In nucleotides, the CDR3 is TGTGCCACCCGAAGACAGGAGTCGGGGAACACTGAAGCTTTCTTT. It specifies CATRRQESGNTEAFF.

A few counts support this clone. The chain is built from TRBV5-6 and TRBJ1-5; D is unclear. The CDR3 is 14 amino acids. Germline V gene lookup returns CDR1 SGHDT and CDR2 YYEEEE. V shed 1 base and J shed 6 bases, with 11 bases lying between them. The CDR3 sequence: CASSLREGGQPQHF. Here the CDR3 DNA reads TGTGCCAGCAGCTTGAGGGAGGGAGGTCAGCCCCAGCATTTT.

This sequence joins TRBV28 and TRBJ1-2; the match to TRBD1 covers 8 bases. The CDR3 has 15 amino acids. Germline values: CDR1 MDHEN, CDR2 SYDVKM. V lost 4 bases and J lost 6; bases outside the gene matches: 10. The DNA of the CDR3 is TGTGCCAGCAGTTCCGGTCCGACAGGGGATAATGGCTACACCTTC. Translated: CASSSGPTGDNGYTF.

There are a few counts of this clone. The chain recombines TRBV14 with TRBJ1-1; weak D call: TRBD1 (6 bases). Trimming removed 9 bases from V and 1 base from J, with 21 bases in between. Germline V gene lookup returns CDR1 SGHDN and CDR2 FVKESK. This CDR3 spans 16 amino acids. CDR3 loop: CASKGGDYRSNTEAFF. The CDR3 DNA follows: TGTGCCAGTAAGGGGGGGGATTACAGGTCGAACACTGAAGCTTTCTTT.

The J gene is TRBJ2-3, the V gene TRBV18; 7 nucleotides line up with TRBD2. The J segment lost 6 bases and the V segment lost 3 bases, leaving 6 bases of the junction unmatched. CDR3 length: 14 amino acids. CDR1 KGHSH and CDR2 LQKENI come from the germline V gene. DNA of the CDR3: TGTGCCAGCTCACCGAGCGGGGCGAAGGATACGCAGTATTTT. This gives the protein CASSPSGAKDTQYF.

The chain carries TRBV28 and TRBJ1-1, with 9 bases matching TRBD1. The germline V gene encodes CDR1 MDHEN and CDR2 SYDVKM. V shed 6 bases, J shed 3 bases, and the junction held 8 bases outside the gene matches. This CDR3 has 15 amino acids. The CDR3 DNA reads as TGTGCCAGCAGAAGGACGACAGGGGGTTACACTGAAGCTTTCTTT. Residues: CASRRTTGGYTEAFF.